The 28 T cell receptor beta chains below all came from one sample that was sequenced in a study of T-cell memory formation after mild COVID-19. TCRdb recomputed calls from the 5' RACE reads with MiXCR, one row per CDR3 protein. The data show hundreds of thousands of distinct CDR3 sequences, less than 20% seen once. The sample consisted of PBMCs or a T cell subset sorted from them (not recorded which). All receptors derive from a young man who had mild COVID-19 (a few samples of this study predate the infection). Cell type and time point are not known.

This chain joins TRBV5-1 and TRBJ1-2; possible D gene TRBD1, 5 bases. CDR1 and CDR2 from the germline V gene are SGHRS and YFSETQ. The V end lost 6 bases, the J end lost 7 bases, and 16 bases lay between the germline ends. The CDR3 has 13 amino acids. CDR3 bases: TGCGCCAGCATGCTCGACAGAGGTGTTGGCTACACCTTC. Its protein product is CASMLDRGVGYTF.

At least ten counts were recorded for this clonotype. The CDR3 protein is CASRGEGTDTQYF. The CDR3 nucleotides read TGTGCCAGCAGGGGGGAGGGCACAGATACGCAGTATTTT. This rearrangement joins TRBV9 to TRBJ2-3, with a possible D match to TRBD2 (6 bases). CDR1 and CDR2 from the germline V gene are SGDLS and YYNGEE. The V gene lost 5 bases and the J gene lost 1 base, with 8 bases spanning the gap. This CDR3 comprises 13 residues. The full variable domain, with the rest looked up from reference TRBV9 and TRBJ2-3, is DSGVTQTPKHLITATGQRVTLRCSPRSGDLSVYWYQQSLDQGLQFLIQYYNGEERAKGNILERFSAQQFPDLHSELNLSSLELGDSALYFCASRGEGTDTQYFGPGTRLTVL.

In this sample, this clonotype turned up a few times. This rearrangement joins TRBV4-3 to TRBJ1-2; D gene uncertain. Germline assignment: CDR1 LGHNA and CDR2 YSLEER. There are 14 residues in the CDR3. The ends were cut back, 3 bases at V and 5 bases at J, with 13 bases in the middle. CDR3 in amino acids: CASSQAASSYGYTF. In nucleotides, the CDR3 is TGCGCCAGCAGCCAGGCAGCTTCATCTTATGGCTACACCTTC.

V usage is TRBV4-1 and J usage is TRBJ2-7, with D maybe TRBD1 (5 bases). Trimming left V 0 bases short and J 0 bases short, with 9 bases between. Germline V gene sequence: CDR1 MGHRA, CDR2 YSYEKL. The CDR3 extends over 15 amino acids. The CDR3 sequence is CASSQDRVFSYEQYF. CDR3 nucleotides: TGCGCCAGCAGCCAAGACAGGGTATTCTCCTACGAGCAGTACTTC.

This clonotype was counted only a few times. The chain couples TRBV5-6 to TRBJ1-1; D not resolved. This CDR3 is built from 12 residues. Deletions cut 2 bases from V and 10 bases from J, with 12 bases between. Germline V gives CDR1 SGHDT, CDR2 YYEEEE. Here the CDR3 reads CASSLGSSRAFF. DNA of the CDR3: TGTGCCAGCAGCTTAGGTTCCAGCAGAGCTTTCTTT.

The chain employs TRBV6-4 and TRBJ2-1, with 7 nucleotides matching TRBD1. Germline loops: CDR1 MRHNA, CDR2 SNTAGT. This CDR3 contains 15 residues. With 4 bases clipped from V and 2 bases from J, the junction kept 5 bases outside the gene matches. The CDR3 is CASSALTGTYNEQFF. Here the CDR3 DNA reads TGTGCCAGCAGTGCCTTGACAGGGACCTACAATGAGCAGTTCTTC.

V gene TRBV4-2 combines with J gene TRBJ2-7, with 8 bases aligning to TRBD1. There are 15 residues in the CDR3. The V gene's germline CDR1 is LGHNA and CDR2 YNFKEQ. V shed 6 bases, J shed 4 bases, and the junction held 11 bases outside the gene matches. The CDR3 loop is CASRSGGALSYEQYF. Written as DNA, the CDR3 is TGTGCCAGCAGGTCAGGGGGCGCGCTATCATACGAGCAGTACTTC.

This clonotype was counted only a few times. This chain joins TRBV5-6 and TRBJ2-1; D gene uncertain. The germline CDR1 and CDR2 sequences are SGHDT and YYEEEE. The CDR3 length is 13 residues. V gave up 2 bases and J gave up 5 bases, with 8 bases separating them. The DNA for the CDR3 is TGTGCCAGCAGCTTAGTGATGCACAATGAGCAGTTCTTC. As protein: CASSLVMHNEQFF.

A few counts support this clonotype. This chain links TRBV7-9 with TRBJ1-2; 9 bases fit TRBD1. The junction had 7 bases not matched to a gene; V was cut back by 0 bases and J by 5 bases. Germline loops: CDR1 SEHNR, CDR2 FQNEAQ (reference sequence). The CDR3 runs to 16 residues. CDR3 sequence: CASSLAGQGEKYGYTF. The CDR3 region has the DNA TGTGCCAGCAGCTTAGCGGGACAGGGTGAGAAGTATGGCTACACCTTC. The whole variable domain, remainder taken from reference TRBV7-9 and TRBJ1-2, is DTGVSQNPRHKITKRGQNVTFRCDPISEHNRLYWYRQTLGQGPEFLTYFQNEAQLEKSRLLSDRFSAERPKGSFSTLEIQRTEQGDSAMYLCASSLAGQGEKYGYTFGSGTRLTVV.

This CDR3 is CSVEEEFPSTEAFF. CDR3 DNA sequence: TGCAGCGTTGAAGAGGAATTTCCCAGCACTGAAGCTTTCTTT. The V gene is TRBV29-1, the J gene TRBJ1-1; D gene uncertain. Looked up from germline, CDR1 is SQVTM and CDR2 is ANQGSEA. The CDR3 consists of 14 residues. The V end was cut by 0 bases, the J end by 4 bases, with 12 bases between.

This clonotype was observed a handful of times. The genes are TRBV12-3 or TRBV12-4 and TRBJ2-2; TRBD2 might be the D (7 bases). The CDR3 length is 13 residues. Deletions cut 8 bases from V and 9 bases from J, with 16 bases between. CDR3 nucleotides: TGTGCCAGCCGTCCATGGGGGGGCAGGGAGCTGTTTTTT. Its translation: CASRPWGGRELFF.

The chain employs TRBV7-9 and TRBJ2-3, with 11 bases fitting TRBD2. Losses at the gene ends were 5 bases for V and 2 bases for J; bases not matched to a gene: 6. This CDR3 has 16 residues. Germline V gene sequence: CDR1 SEHNR, CDR2 FQNEAQ (reference sequence). Written as DNA, the CDR3 is TGTGCCAGCAGCGCTCGTAGCGGGGGGGTCACAGATACGCAGTATTTT. Translation: CASSARSGGVTDTQYF.

There are a few counts of this clonotype. The V gene is TRBV13, the J gene TRBJ2-3; maybe TRBD2 (5 bases). The CDR3 spans 19 residues. CDR1 is PRHDT, CDR2 FYEKMQ, per germline (reference sequence). Between the trimmed V and J ends, which lost 3 bases and 4 bases, there was a span of 26 bases. The CDR3 bases are TGTGCCAGCAGCTTGTCACAGTCCCCGCTAACTAGTGACGCAGATACGCAGTATTTT. It encodes CASSLSQSPLTSDADTQYF. Complete variable domain (other parts from reference TRBV13 and TRBJ2-3): AAGVIQSPRHLIKEKRETATLKCYPIPRHDTVYWYQQGPGQDPQFLISFYEKMQSDKGSIPDRFSAQQFSDYHSELNMSSLELGDSALYFCASSLSQSPLTSDADTQYFGPGTRLTVL.

At least ten counts were recorded for this clonotype. The chain is built from TRBV5-1 and TRBJ1-1; D uncertain. The CDR3 length is 13 residues. V was clipped by 2 bases and J by 4 bases, with 9 bases between them. CDR1 SGHRS and CDR2 YFSETQ come from the germline V gene. CDR3 residues: CASSFEAGTEAFF. In DNA form, the CDR3 reads TGCGCCAGCAGCTTTGAGGCAGGCACTGAAGCTTTCTTT.

This clonotype came up a few times. The V call is TRBV7-9, the J call TRBJ2-5; D not resolved. The V end lost 2 bases, the J end lost 5 bases, and 12 bases lay between the germline ends. CDR3 length equals 14 residues. Looked up from germline, CDR1 is SEHNR and CDR2 is FQNEAQ (reference sequence). The CDR3 nucleotides read TGTGCCAGCAGCTTACGCCTCGGTGCCGAGACCCAGTACTTC. Its protein product is CASSLRLGAETQYF.

The chain joins TRBV18 to TRBJ2-7; 8 nucleotides align to TRBD1. With V trimmed by 5 bases and J by 4 bases, 10 bases remained unmatched. The length of the CDR3 is 15 residues. Germline-derived CDR1 and CDR2 are KGHSH and LQKENI. CDR3 in amino acids: CASSTRATGGYEQYF. CDR3 DNA: TGTGCCAGCTCAACTAGGGCTACAGGGGGATACGAGCAGTACTTC.

This clonotype was recorded at least ten times. The gene calls are TRBV5-4 and TRBJ2-3, with 12 positions matching TRBD2. In germline, CDR1 is SGHNT, CDR2 YYREEE (reference sequence). Trimming removed 4 bases from V and 6 bases from J; junction bases left unmatched: 6. This CDR3 region has 15 residues. The CDR3 region is CASSRRTSGEDTQYF. The CDR3 DNA follows: TGTGCCAGCAGCAGACGGACTAGCGGGGAGGATACGCAGTATTTT.

This rearrangement joins TRBV18 to TRBJ2-7; 7 bases match TRBD2. V was clipped by 3 bases and J by 2 bases; unmatched bases: 4. The CDR3 covers 14 residues. Per germline, CDR1 KGHSH and CDR2 LQKENI. This chain's CDR3 is CASSPLRGAYEQYV. The CDR3 DNA sequence: TGTGCCAGCTCACCCCTACGGGGGGCCTACGAGCAGTACGTC.

This chain joins TRBV19 and TRBJ1-5; possibly TRBD1 for D (5 bases). The germline gives CDR1 LNHDA, CDR2 SQIVND (reference sequence). V was clipped by 10 bases and J by 2 bases, with 15 bases between them. The CDR3 is 14 amino acids. The DNA of the CDR3 is TGTGCCACCCAAGCGGGGCCCGGCAATCAGCCCCAGCATTTT. Its protein is CATQAGPGNQPQHF.

This clonotype was seen more than once but under ten times. The chain carries TRBV7-9 and TRBJ2-1; possibly TRBD2 for D (7 bases). The V gene lost 4 bases and the J gene lost 7 bases, with 17 bases spanning the gap. In germline, CDR1 is SEHNR, CDR2 FQNEAQ (reference sequence). This CDR3 contains 15 residues. CDR3 DNA: TGTGCCAGCAGCTCGACGGCCGGGGGGCTTAATGAGCAGTTCTTC. As protein: CASSSTAGGLNEQFF. The full variable domain, in which reference TRBV7-9 and TRBJ2-1 provide the parts outside the CDR3, is DTGVSQNPRHKITKRGQNVTFRCDPISEHNRLYWYRQTLGQGPEFLTYFQNEAQLEKSRLLSDRFSAERPKGSFSTLEIQRTEQGDSAMYLCASSSTAGGLNEQFFGPGTRLTVL.

The chain couples TRBV7-8 to TRBJ2-1, with 10 bases aligning to TRBD2. In germline, CDR1 is SGHVS, CDR2 FQNEAQ. Trimming took 4 bases from V and 8 from J; bases not matched to a gene: 23. This CDR3 spans 20 amino acids. The CDR3 loop is CASSYKMWGLGSGGLHEQFF. Here the CDR3 DNA reads TGTGCCAGCAGCTATAAAATGTGGGGCTTAGGTAGCGGGGGGCTACATGAGCAGTTCTTC.

The rearrangement joins TRBV27 to TRBJ2-2, with TRBD1 identical over 9 bases. The CDR3 runs to 14 residues. The trim removed 9 bases at V and 3 bases at J, leaving 5 bases unmatched. In germline, CDR1 is MNHEY, CDR2 SMNVEV (reference sequence). This CDR3 is CASTQGAHTGELFF. The CDR3 DNA reads TGTGCCAGTACACAGGGGGCGCACACCGGGGAGCTGTTTTTT.

J is TRBJ2-1 and V is TRBV5-1; D is possibly TRBD1 or TRBD2 (6 bases each). V shed 5 bases and J shed 1 base, with 13 bases lying between them. CDR3 length: 15 amino acids. Germline-derived CDR1 and CDR2 are SGHRS and YFSETQ. This CDR3 reads CASSNGGGSYNEQFF. CDR3 nucleotide sequence: TGCGCCAGCAGTAACGGAGGGGGGTCCTACAATGAGCAGTTCTTC.

This clonotype was observed a handful of times. The chain couples TRBV7-3 to TRBJ2-2, with 10 bases matching TRBD2. The junction had 15 bases not matched to a gene; V was cut back by 1 base and J by 7 bases. This CDR3 region has 19 residues. The germline V gene encodes CDR1 SGHTA and CDR2 FQGTGA. This chain's CDR3 is CASSLISNRLAGASGELFF. DNA for the CDR3: TGTGCCAGCAGCTTAATAAGTAATCGGCTAGCGGGGGCGAGCGGGGAGCTGTTTTTT.

The chain recombines TRBV21-1 with TRBJ2-3; the table's D gene call, TRBD2, was not cross checked with the DNA. TRBV21-1 has pseudogene status. The CDR3 contains 15 residues. CDR3 in amino acids: CASTSSGGSTDTQYF. In nucleotides, the CDR3 is TGTGCCAGCACCTCGAGCGGGGGAAGCACAGATACGCAGTATTTT.

This chain uses TRBV5-1 with TRBJ1-4; D might be TRBD1 (6 bases). Deletions cut 3 bases from V and 8 bases from J, with 14 bases between. Looked up from germline, CDR1 is SGHRS and CDR2 is YFSETQ. This CDR3 contains 14 residues. CDR3 sequence (DNA): TGCGCCAGCAGCTACGGGGGCTCAGACGAAAAACTGTTTTTT. Its translation: CASSYGGSDEKLFF.

This clonotype was seen at least ten times. The V gene is TRBV6-6, the J gene TRBJ2-5; no definite D call. Germline V lookup: CDR1 MNHNY, CDR2 SVGAGI (reference sequence). CDR3 length: 12 residues. Trimming took 6 bases from V and 1 from J, leaving 6 bases between them. The chain's CDR3 is CASRAAQETQYF. The CDR3, as DNA: TGTGCCAGCAGGGCCGCCCAAGAGACCCAGTACTTC.

Written as DNA, the CDR3 is TGTGCCAGCAGCTCATGGGACCCGGGCACAGATACGCAGTATTTT. It codes for CASSSWDPGTDTQYF. The rearrangement links TRBV7-2 to TRBJ2-3; D tentatively fits TRBD1 or TRBD2 (5 bases each). The CDR3 consists of 15 residues. V lost 4 bases and J lost 1, with 12 bases in between. The V gene's germline CDR1 is SGHTA and CDR2 FQGNSA.